The clone carrying this T cell receptor beta chain was detected a few times. Between the trimmed V and J ends, which lost 0 bases and 4 bases, there was a span of 3 bases. The CDR3 has 12 amino acids. The germline V gene encodes CDR1 MNHNS and CDR2 SASEGT. This sample stems from a study of tumor-infiltrating lymphocytes in oesophageal squamous cell carcinoma. TCRdb re-called the PCR reads with MiXCR, one entry per CDR3 protein. The profile covers about 14,000 distinct CDR3 sequences, with 40% to 50% appearing a single time and 11% to 15% taken by the ten largest. The specimen was blood. The chain links TRBV6-1 to TRBJ1-2; D gene ambiguous. The sequence came from a male donor with esophageal squamous cell carcinoma. CDR3 amino acids: CASSEAGYGYTF. The CDR3 DNA follows: TGTGCCAGCAGTGAAGCAGGCTATGGCTACACCTTC.